This T cell receptor beta chain was profiled in a study of siplizumab effects on memory and regulatory T cells. General study findings and limits: Greater diversity than memory cells seemed evident in naive T cells, which also appeared to be major alloresponse contributors.

The protocol was immunoSEQ multiplex PCR, while the TCRdb copy is restricted to in-frame clones and leaves out a portion. Of about 100,000 clones listed, roughly 91% were seen once; the top ten hold around 12%. Regarding this clone: The antigen remains undetermined.

Germline assignment: CDR1 SQVTM and CDR2 ANQGSEA. The CDR3 totals 16 residues. The junction had 4 bases not matched to a gene; V was cut back by 1 base and J by 0 bases. The V and J genes are TRBV29-1 and TRBJ2-3; 10 bases agree with TRBD2. The source of this sequence is a human donor in good health. The sample comprised non-Treg CD4+ T cells sorted from blood. The CDR3 loop is CSVEGPLAGSTDTQYF. Here the CDR3 DNA reads TGCAGCGTTGAAGGCCCACTAGCGGGGAGCACAGATACGCAGTATTTT.